These 17 T cell receptor beta chains share one sample of origin, sequenced in a study of blood T cell repertoires in COVID-19. Produced via immunoSEQ multiplex PCR; TCRdb's table is partial and in-frame only. The table shows approximately 54,000 clones, with 81% occurring only once. Sequencing was carried out using peripheral blood. The receptor source for this set is an older woman with acute or convalescent COVID-19.

CDR3: CASSLVGGAASGNTIYF. The CDR3 DNA is TGTGCCAGCAGCCTTGTCGGGGGGGCGGCCTCTGGAAACACCATATATTTT. V usage is TRBV5-4 and J usage is TRBJ1-3; tentative D call: TRBD1 (6 bases). The CDR3 is 17 residues long. The germline CDR1 and CDR2 sequences are SGHNT and YYREEE (reference sequence). Trimming shortened V by 4 bases and J by 0 bases, and 17 bases separated the two germline ends.

This chain links TRBV18 with TRBJ2-1, with 8 nucleotides matching TRBD1. The CDR3 has 16 amino acids. The V and J ends lost 4 bases and 3 bases, in that order; junction bases with no gene match: 8. Germline V gene lookup returns CDR1 KGHSH and CDR2 LQKENI. The CDR3 sequence: CASSLGTGSGYNEQFF. DNA for the CDR3: TGTGCCAGCTCACTAGGGACAGGCTCGGGCTACAATGAGCAGTTCTTC.

The CDR3 spells CASSNVIGEAFF. CDR3 bases: TGTGCCAGTAGTAACGTCATCGGGGAAGCTTTCTTT. The chain carries TRBV19 and TRBJ1-1; no reliable D call. The CDR3 has 12 residues. CDR1 is LNHDA and CDR2 is SQIVND in the germline V gene (reference sequence). Deletions cut 4 bases from V and 8 bases from J, with 11 bases between.

The V gene is TRBV5-1, the J gene TRBJ2-7; D is unresolved. CDR1 and CDR2 (germline): SGHRS, YFSETQ. The V and J ends lost 0 bases and 3 bases respectively, with 10 bases between them. This CDR3 is 14 amino acids long. The DNA for the CDR3 is TGCGCCAGCAGCTTGGGCCAGGCCCTCTACGAGCAGTACTTC. Amino acid sequence: CASSLGQALYEQYF.

This clone was observed a few times. The chain has TRBV6-5 and TRBJ1-1, with D tentatively TRBD1 (6 bases). The germline V and J ends were trimmed by 1 base and 6 bases, with 18 bases remaining between them. This CDR3 region has 16 residues. Germline lookup yields CDR1 MNHEY and CDR2 SVGAGI. In DNA form, the CDR3 reads TGTGCCAGCAGTTACTACCCCACAGGGACGAAGGCTGAAGCTTTCTTT. Protein product: CASSYYPTGTKAEAFF.

The J gene is TRBJ1-3, the V gene TRBV6-5; 9 bases fit TRBD1. From germline, CDR1 is MNHEY and CDR2 SVGAGI. The CDR3 totals 13 residues. After removal of 10 bases from V and 11 bases from J, the junction contained 12 bases not matched to a gene. The CDR3 coding sequence is TGTGCCATCACCGGGACAGGGTATAGTGCCATATATTTT. Protein sequence: CAITGTGYSAIYF.

The chain carries TRBV20-1 and TRBJ1-1, with 8 bases identical to TRBD1. Unmatched junction bases numbered 2, after V lost 4 bases and J lost 7 bases. CDR3 size: 11 residues. CDR1 is DFQATT and CDR2 is SNEGSKA in the germline V gene (reference sequence). In DNA, the CDR3 is TGCAGTGCTACCGGGACAGGTGAAGCTTTCTTT. Amino acid sequence: CSATGTGEAFF.

This clone was observed once. V usage is TRBV18 and J usage is TRBJ2-7; D is unclear. The germline CDR1 and CDR2 sequences are KGHSH and LQKENI. The CDR3 is 14 residues long. V was shortened by 2 bases and J by 6 bases, with 14 bases between the two germline ends. CDR3 region: CASSPTRQISEQYF. For the CDR3, the DNA is TGTGCCAGCTCACCAACGCGACAAATATCCGAGCAGTACTTC.

The gene calls are TRBV7-8 and TRBJ1-2; no clear D. Germline V CDR1 and CDR2: SGHVS, FQNEAQ. CDR3 length: 11 residues. V gave up 11 bases and J gave up 5 bases, with 12 bases separating them. Here the CDR3 DNA reads TGTGCCGGACCGCGGGATTATGGCTACACCTTC. It yields the protein CAGPRDYGYTF.

The chain carries TRBV6-5 and TRBJ1-1; 10 nucleotides align to TRBD1. J gave up 8 bases and V 5 bases, and 2 bases lay outside the gene matches. This CDR3 has 12 amino acids. The germline V gene has CDR1 MNHEY and CDR2 SVGAGI. The CDR3 is CASSKTGGEAFF. The CDR3 nucleotides are TGTGCCAGCAGTAAGACAGGGGGCGAAGCTTTCTTT.

The gene calls are TRBV7-9 and TRBJ1-2, with D maybe TRBD1 (5 bases). The CDR3 loop spans 13 amino acids. The germline V and J ends were trimmed by 3 bases and 4 bases, with 9 bases remaining between them. Germline V gene data show CDR1 as SEHNR and CDR2 as FQNEAQ (reference sequence). For the CDR3, the DNA is TGTGCCAGCAGCTTGCAGGGAGGCTATGGCTACACCTTC. It encodes CASSLQGGYGYTF. The full variable domain, rest sourced from reference TRBV7-9 and TRBJ1-2, is DTGVSQNPRHKITKRGQNVTFRCDPISEHNRLYWYRQTLGQGPEFLTYFQNEAQLEKSRLLSDRFSAERPKGSFSTLEIQRTEQGDSAMYLCASSLQGGYGYTFGSGTRLTVV.

The rearrangement uses TRBV14 and TRBJ2-1, with TRBD2 matching 9 bases. Per the germline V gene, CDR1 is SGHDN and CDR2 is FVKESK. The J segment lost 0 bases and the V segment lost 0 bases, leaving 12 bases of the junction unmatched. The CDR3 length is 20 residues. The CDR3 coding sequence is TGTGCCAGCAGCCAAGATACCCTTCATCAGCGGGAGGTCTCCTACAATGAGCAGTTCTTC. It codes for CASSQDTLHQREVSYNEQFF. Full variable domain (rest looked up from reference TRBV14 and TRBJ2-1): EAGVTQFPSHSVIEKGQTVTLRCDPISGHDNLYWYRRVMGKEIKFLLHFVKESKQDESGMPNNRFLAERTGGTYSTLKVQPAELEDSGVYFCASSQDTLHQREVSYNEQFFGPGTRLTVL.

The chain links TRBV15 to TRBJ2-4, with a tentative D call TRBD2 (7 bases). Germline V gene sequence: CDR1 LNHNV, CDR2 YYDKDF (reference sequence). There are 16 residues in the CDR3. The germline V and J ends were trimmed by 1 base and 5 bases, with 15 bases remaining between them. The CDR3 sequence: CATSRGTGGGENIQYF. The CDR3 DNA follows: TGTGCCACCAGCAGAGGAACCGGAGGGGGGGAAAACATTCAGTACTTC.

The genes are TRBV6-5 and TRBJ2-5, with 10 nucleotides matching TRBD2. The CDR3 consists of 15 residues. J lost 5 bases, V lost 7 bases, and 10 bases had no gene match. Germline CDR1 reads MNHEY; CDR2 reads SVGAGI. The CDR3 here is CASIPSGRARETQYF. The DNA for the CDR3 is TGTGCCAGCATTCCAAGCGGGAGGGCCAGGGAGACCCAGTACTTC.

The chain has TRBV4-1 and TRBJ2-2; unclear D gene. CDR3 length: 16 amino acids. Trimming took 4 bases from V and 0 from J, leaving 12 bases between them. Germline V lookup: CDR1 MGHRA, CDR2 YSYEKL. The CDR3 spells CASSLLTPPNTGELFF. The CDR3 region has the DNA TGCGCCAGCAGCCTACTTACTCCGCCGAACACCGGGGAGCTGTTTTTT.

The chain joins TRBV9 to TRBJ2-7; 8 nucleotides line up with TRBD1. J was trimmed by 0 bases and V by 0 bases; bases with no gene match: 5. The germline V gene has CDR1 SGDLS and CDR2 YYNGEE. The CDR3 sequence is 16 residues long. As DNA, the CDR3 is TGTGCCAGCAGCGTAGGTCGGGACAGGAGCTCCTACGAGCAGTACTTC. Protein: CASSVGRDRSSYEQYF.

CDR3 coding DNA: TGTGCCAGCAGCGAGGCCGGGACACTGGGGGGGGATGAGCAGTTCTTC. It codes for CASSEAGTLGGDEQFF. The chain uses TRBV9 and TRBJ2-1, with a possible D match to TRBD2 (7 bases). Germline CDR1 and CDR2: SGDLS and YYNGEE. The length of the CDR3 is 16 residues. Trimming left V 3 bases short and J 8 bases short, with 21 bases between.